This paragraph reports one TCR beta chain. What this receptor recognizes is not known. Within one base of it there is no much larger clone, and no base qualities were kept. Using the deep immunoSEQ assay, multiplex PCR amplified TCR CDR3 regions from genomic DNA. Genomic DNA extracted from each cell subset was distributed evenly over all wells of several immunoSEQ 96-well plates, and each plate served as one replicate. Each replicate PCR for unsorted PBMC received roughly 290 ng genomic DNA, equal to about 30,000 T cell genomes. Unsorted PBMC genomic DNA was sequenced across ten immunoSEQ deep assay plates. The purified libraries were quantified using a Qubit 3.0 fluorometer, sized with a Bioanalyzer 2100, and then quantified again using the KAPA Library Quantification kit. Each immunoSEQ 96-well plate was sequenced on its own single-read 150-cycle Illumina NextSeq 550 flow cell. As for how the authors treated the data: Because only junctional sequences without quality scores were contained in the immunoSEQ output, filtering matching that applied to full-length reads could not be performed. Sequences were annotated with PyIR, a Python wrapper for IgBLAST v1.9, using IMGT germline references to assign V/J genes and CDR3. Reads with weak V/J assignments (E-value above 1e-6), missing CDR3, stop codons, out-of-frame junctions, or ambiguous translated residues were removed. V3J clonotypes were defined as sequences sharing an identical inferred V gene, J gene, and CDR3 amino acid sequence. Percentage overlap between repertoires was calculated by dividing the number of shared unique clonotypes by the size of the smaller repertoire. RTK rarefaction, the Chao1 estimator, and Recon v2.1 estimates of unobserved clonotypes were used to assess repertoire richness. TCRdb's version of the immuneACCESS table is confined to in-frame rearrangements and falls short of the full clone set. An unresolved V gene accounts for under half of the shortfall where checked; the remainder is of unknown origin. The DNA gave D and trimming, while V, J and clone size come from that table. Present in this sample are 500,000 to 650,000 clones, roughly 72% of which were seen just once. The top ten clonotypes cover more than 10% of the sample.

This record comes from a study of shared clonotypes between healthy human individuals (dated by TCRdb to about 2020). Looking at the study overall: The cohort comprised a couple of women and three men aged 18 to 49 years. Leukapheresis yielded between about 0.85 and 10 billion PBMCs per donor. The study deeply sequenced blood TCR repertoires of five healthy adults to estimate repertoire size and the extent of clonotype sharing between individuals. Different laboratories and diverse techniques were used to prepare libraries and sequence TCR repertoires, to increase sequencing depth and limit assay-specific biases. The paper's findings and limits, for the study overall: Based on pairwise subsampling, the degree of clonotype sharing among donors was expected to be affected by sequencing depth. Sampling was restricted to blood, and TCR repertoires in tissues likely differ from the TCR repertoires found in blood. Because the study included only a small number of donors, the genetic and exposure-history diversity represented was limited.

Between the V and J ends, shortened by 2 bases and 4 bases respectively, the junction contains 16 bases. The CDR3 holds 16 amino acids from the cysteine to the phenylalanine. The retained sequence is limited to the CDR3, 48 bases, with the frame set at the first base. CDR1 and CDR2 are drawn from the germline V gene: SGHRS, YFSETQ. The donors were healthy, HIV-negative adults who had no recently reported acute infections or vaccinations. Every donor was a Caucasian adult residing in Nashville, Tennessee, USA. For unsorted samples, some 100 million PBMCs were counted, and genomic DNA was extracted using the QIAamp DNA Blood Mini kit. Blood was collected by leukapheresis, and PBMCs were isolated by Ficoll-Histopaque density gradient centrifugation and then cryopreserved in liquid nitrogen vapor phase.

The chain is encoded by TRBV5-1 joined to TRBJ2-1; no D segment can be confidently identified. The material sequenced was PBMCs. This clonotype was sampled from a woman aged 40 to 55 in good health. Some clones in this sample may be carry-over from other donors' samples. At the DNA level, the sequence is TGCGCCAGCAGCTTAGAACTACCAGGCGGTTACAATGAGCAGTTCTTC. The encoded protein is CASSLELPGGYNEQFF.